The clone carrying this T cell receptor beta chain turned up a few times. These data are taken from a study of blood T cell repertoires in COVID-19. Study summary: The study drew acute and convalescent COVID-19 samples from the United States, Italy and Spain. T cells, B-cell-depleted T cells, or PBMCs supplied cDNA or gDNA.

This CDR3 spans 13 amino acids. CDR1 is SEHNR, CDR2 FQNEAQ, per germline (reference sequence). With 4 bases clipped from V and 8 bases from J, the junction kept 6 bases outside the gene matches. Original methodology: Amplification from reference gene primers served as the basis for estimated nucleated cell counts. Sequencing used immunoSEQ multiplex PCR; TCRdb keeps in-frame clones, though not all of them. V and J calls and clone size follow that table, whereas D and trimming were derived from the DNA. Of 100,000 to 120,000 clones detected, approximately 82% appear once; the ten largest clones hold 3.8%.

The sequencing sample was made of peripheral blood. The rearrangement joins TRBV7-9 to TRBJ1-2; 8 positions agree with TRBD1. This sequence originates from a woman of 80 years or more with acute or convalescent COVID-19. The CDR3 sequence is CASSYGQGIGYTF. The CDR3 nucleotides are TGTGCCAGCAGCTACGGACAGGGAATAGGCTACACCTTC.